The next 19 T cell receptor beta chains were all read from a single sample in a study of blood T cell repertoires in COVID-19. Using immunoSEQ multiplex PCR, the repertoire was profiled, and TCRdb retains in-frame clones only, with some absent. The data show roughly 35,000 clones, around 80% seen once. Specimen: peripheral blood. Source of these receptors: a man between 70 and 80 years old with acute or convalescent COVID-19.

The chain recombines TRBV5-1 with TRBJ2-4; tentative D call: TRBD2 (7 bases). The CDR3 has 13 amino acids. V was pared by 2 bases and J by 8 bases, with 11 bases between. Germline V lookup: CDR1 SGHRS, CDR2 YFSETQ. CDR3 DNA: TGCGCCAGCAGCTTAGGGGGAGGGGACATTCAGTACTTC. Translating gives CASSLGGGDIQYF. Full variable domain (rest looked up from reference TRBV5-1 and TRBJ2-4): KAGVTQTPRYLIKTRGQQVTLSCSPISGHRSVSWYQQTPGQGLQFLFEYFSETQRNKGNFPGRFSGRQFSNSRSEMNVSTLELGDSALYLCASSLGGGDIQYFGAGTRLSVL.

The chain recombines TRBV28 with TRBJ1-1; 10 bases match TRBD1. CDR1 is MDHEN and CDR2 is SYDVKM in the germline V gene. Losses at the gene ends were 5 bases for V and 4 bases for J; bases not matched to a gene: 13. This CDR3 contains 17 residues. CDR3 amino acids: CASSPLVPGQGLTEAFF. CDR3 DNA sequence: TGTGCCAGCAGTCCTCTCGTCCCGGGACAGGGGCTCACTGAAGCTTTCTTT.

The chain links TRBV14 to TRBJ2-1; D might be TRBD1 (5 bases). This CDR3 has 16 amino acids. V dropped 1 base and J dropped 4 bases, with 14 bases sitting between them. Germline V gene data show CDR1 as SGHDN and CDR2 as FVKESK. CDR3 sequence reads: CASSQGGSVTYNEQFF. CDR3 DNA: TGTGCCAGCAGCCAAGGGGGCAGCGTGACTTACAATGAGCAGTTCTTC.

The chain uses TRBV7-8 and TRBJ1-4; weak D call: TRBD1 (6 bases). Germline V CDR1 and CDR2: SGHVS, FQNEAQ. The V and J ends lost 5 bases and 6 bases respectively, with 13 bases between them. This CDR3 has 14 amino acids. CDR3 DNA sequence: TGTGCCAGCAGCCCAGCGAGGGGGTATGAAAAACTGTTTTTT. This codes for CASSPARGYEKLFF.

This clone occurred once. CDR3 sequence (DNA): TGTGCCAGCAGTTTCGGGGGGCCAAGGCAGTTCTTC. Its translation: CASSFGGPRQFF. The V call is TRBV12-3 or TRBV12-4, the J call TRBJ2-1; perhaps TRBD2 as D (7 bases). V was pared by 3 bases and J by 12 bases, with 12 bases between. This CDR3 contains 12 residues.

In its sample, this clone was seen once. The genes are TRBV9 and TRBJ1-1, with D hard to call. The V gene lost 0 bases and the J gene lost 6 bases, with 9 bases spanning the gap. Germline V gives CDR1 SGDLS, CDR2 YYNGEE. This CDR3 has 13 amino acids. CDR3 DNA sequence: TGTGCCAGCAGCGTAGGGGGAGGGTCTGAAGCTTTCTTT. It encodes CASSVGGGSEAFF. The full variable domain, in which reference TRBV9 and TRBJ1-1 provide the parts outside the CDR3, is DSGVTQTPKHLITATGQRVTLRCSPRSGDLSVYWYQQSLDQGLQFLIQYYNGEERAKGNILERFSAQQFPDLHSELNLSSLELGDSALYFCASSVGGGSEAFFGQGTRLTVV.

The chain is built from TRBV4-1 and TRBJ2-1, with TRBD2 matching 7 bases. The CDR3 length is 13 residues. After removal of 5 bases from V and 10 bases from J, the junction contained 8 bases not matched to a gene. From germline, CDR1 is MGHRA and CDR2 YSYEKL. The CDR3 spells CASSVYGAGEQFF. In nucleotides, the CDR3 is TGCGCCAGCAGCGTATATGGAGCGGGGGAGCAGTTCTTC.

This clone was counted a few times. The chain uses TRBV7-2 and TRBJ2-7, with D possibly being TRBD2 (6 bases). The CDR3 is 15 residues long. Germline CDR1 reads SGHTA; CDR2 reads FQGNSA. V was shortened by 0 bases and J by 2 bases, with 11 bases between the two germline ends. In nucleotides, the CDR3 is TGTGCCAGCAGCTTAGCCCGCGGGAACACCTACGAGCAGTACTTC. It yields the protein CASSLARGNTYEQYF.

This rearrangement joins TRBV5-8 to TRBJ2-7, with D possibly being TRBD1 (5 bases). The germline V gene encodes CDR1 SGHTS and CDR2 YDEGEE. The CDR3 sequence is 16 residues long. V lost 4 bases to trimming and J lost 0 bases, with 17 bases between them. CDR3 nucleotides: TGTGCCAGCAGCCCCGCAGGGAATATTCCCTCCTACGAGCAGTACTTC. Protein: CASSPAGNIPSYEQYF.

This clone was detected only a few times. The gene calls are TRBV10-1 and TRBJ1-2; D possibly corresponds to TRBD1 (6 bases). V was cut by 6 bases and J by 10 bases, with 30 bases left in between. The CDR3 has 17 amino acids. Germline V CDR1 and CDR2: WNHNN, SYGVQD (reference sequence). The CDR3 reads CASRGGQAQNVPYLYTF. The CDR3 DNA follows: TGCGCCAGCAGGGGGGGGCAGGCTCAAAACGTTCCATACCTCTACACCTTC.

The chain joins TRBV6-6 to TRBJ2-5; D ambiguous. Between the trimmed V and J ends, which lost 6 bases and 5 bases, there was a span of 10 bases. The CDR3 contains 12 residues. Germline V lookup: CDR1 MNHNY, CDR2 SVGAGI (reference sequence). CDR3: CASRPVEETQYF. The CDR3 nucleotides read TGTGCCAGCAGACCGGTAGAGGAGACCCAGTACTTC.

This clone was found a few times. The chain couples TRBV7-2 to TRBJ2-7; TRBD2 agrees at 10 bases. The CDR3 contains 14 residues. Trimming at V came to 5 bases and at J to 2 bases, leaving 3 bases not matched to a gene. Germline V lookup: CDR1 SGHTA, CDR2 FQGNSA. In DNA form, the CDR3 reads TGTGCCAGCAGCATACTAGCGGGACCCTACGAGCAGTACTTC. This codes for CASSILAGPYEQYF.

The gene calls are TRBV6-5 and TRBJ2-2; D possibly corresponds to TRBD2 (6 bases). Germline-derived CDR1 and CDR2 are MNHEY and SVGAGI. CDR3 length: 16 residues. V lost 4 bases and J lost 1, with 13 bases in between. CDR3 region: CASSWVSGVNTGELFF. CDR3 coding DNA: TGTGCCAGCAGTTGGGTTAGCGGAGTGAACACCGGGGAGCTGTTTTTT.

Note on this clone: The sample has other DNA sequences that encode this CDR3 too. CDR3 residues: CASSFGLAGNTGELFF. The CDR3 DNA reads TGCGCCAGCAGCTTTGGGCTAGCGGGGAACACCGGGGAGCTGTTTTTT. The chain is built from TRBV5-1 and TRBJ2-2, with 8 bases fitting TRBD2. V lost 2 bases, J lost 1 base, and 4 bases stayed unmatched. CDR3 size: 16 residues. Germline CDR1 SGHRS, CDR2 YFSETQ.

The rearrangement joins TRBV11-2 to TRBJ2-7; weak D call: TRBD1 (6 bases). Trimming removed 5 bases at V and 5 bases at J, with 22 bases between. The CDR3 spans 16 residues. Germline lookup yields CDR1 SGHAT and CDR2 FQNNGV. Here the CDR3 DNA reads TGTGCCAGCAGCCGCGGGCTGGCAGAGCAGGGGAACGAGCAGTACTTC. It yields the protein CASSRGLAEQGNEQYF.

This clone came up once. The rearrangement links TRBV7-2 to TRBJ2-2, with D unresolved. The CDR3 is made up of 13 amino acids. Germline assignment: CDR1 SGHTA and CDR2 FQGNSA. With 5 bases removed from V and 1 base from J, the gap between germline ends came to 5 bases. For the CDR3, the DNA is TGTGCCAGCAGCCAGATGAACACCGGGGAGCTGTTTTTT. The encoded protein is CASSQMNTGELFF.

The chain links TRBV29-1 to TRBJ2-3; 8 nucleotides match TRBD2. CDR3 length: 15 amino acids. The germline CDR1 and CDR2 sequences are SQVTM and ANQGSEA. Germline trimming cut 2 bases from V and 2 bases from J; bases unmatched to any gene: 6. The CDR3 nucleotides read TGCAGCGTTGAATTTGCGGGAGGAGACACAGATACGCAGTATTTT. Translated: CSVEFAGGDTDTQYF.

CDR3 residues: CASSLGEGNSPLHF. The CDR3 region has the DNA TGCGCCAGCAGCCTCGGGGAGGGGAATTCACCCCTCCACTTT. V and J are TRBV5-1 and TRBJ1-6, with D perhaps matching TRBD1 (5 bases). Germline CDR1 and CDR2: SGHRS and YFSETQ. CDR3 length: 14 amino acids. Deletions cut 4 bases from V and 7 bases from J, with 12 bases between.

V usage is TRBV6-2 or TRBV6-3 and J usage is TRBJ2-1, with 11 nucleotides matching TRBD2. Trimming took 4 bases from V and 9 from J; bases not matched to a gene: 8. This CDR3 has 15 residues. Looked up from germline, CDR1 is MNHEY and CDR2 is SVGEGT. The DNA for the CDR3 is TGTGCCAGCAGTTCCTTAGCGGGAGGGCCGGTTGAGCAGTTCTTC. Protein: CASSSLAGGPVEQFF.